The 14 T cell receptor beta chains presented below share a single source sample, sequenced in a study of blood T cell repertoires in COVID-19. Clones were sequenced by immunoSEQ multiplex PCR, and TCRdb holds only the in-frame ones, with some missing. The sample includes 150,000 to 200,000 clones, about four fifths of them seen just once. Sequenced: peripheral blood. The receptors stem from a woman at least 80 years old with acute or convalescent COVID-19.

The rearrangement uses TRBV10-2 and TRBJ1-2; TRBD1 aligns across 9 bases. The CDR3 totals 13 residues. V lost 6 bases, J lost 4 bases, and 3 bases stayed unmatched. Germline values: CDR1 WSHSY, CDR2 SAAADI. The CDR3 bases are TGCGCCAGCAGACAGGGGGCTGGCTATGGCTACACCTTC. The encoded protein is CASRQGAGYGYTF.

The V and J genes are TRBV28 and TRBJ2-5; D unresolved. Per germline, CDR1 MDHEN and CDR2 SYDVKM. The CDR3 consists of 12 residues. V lost 11 bases, J lost 6 bases, and 16 bases lay in between. The CDR3 loop reads CASVGSTQTQYF. The CDR3 region has the DNA TGTGCCTCCGTGGGCTCAACGCAGACCCAGTACTTC.

The CDR3 loop reads CASSVGQVFYNEQFF. CDR3 nucleotides: TGTGCCAGCAGCGTCGGACAGGTTTTCTACAATGAGCAGTTCTTC. V is TRBV7-3 and J is TRBJ2-1; 7 bases agree with TRBD1. This CDR3 is 15 amino acids long. V gave up 5 bases and J gave up 3 bases; unmatched junction bases: 7. Germline-derived CDR1 and CDR2 are SGHTA and FQGTGA.

The V gene is TRBV11-2, the J gene TRBJ2-7; D gene uncertain. The germline V and J ends were trimmed by 0 bases and 2 bases, with 8 bases remaining between them. Germline assignment: CDR1 SGHAT and CDR2 FQNNGV. The CDR3 runs to 14 residues. The CDR3 sequence is CASSLDGGAYEQYF. The CDR3, as DNA: TGTGCCAGCAGCTTAGACGGCGGAGCCTACGAGCAGTACTTC. The variable domain in full, completed from reference TRBV11-2 and TRBJ2-7, reads EAGVAQSPRYKIIEKRQSVAFWCNPISGHATLYWYQQILGQGPKLLIQFQNNGVVDDSQLPKDRFSAERLKGVDSTLKIQPAKLEDSAVYLCASSLDGGAYEQYFGPGTRLTVT.

The V call is TRBV3-1 (or the pseudogene TRBV3-2), the J call TRBJ2-1; D gene uncertain. The CDR3 totals 14 residues. The V end was cut by 4 bases, the J end by 0 bases, with 7 bases between. In germline, CDR1 is LGHDT, CDR2 YNNKEL (reference sequence). CDR3 bases: TGTGCCAGCAGCCCACAACCCTCCTACAATGAGCAGTTCTTC. It yields the protein CASSPQPSYNEQFF.

This clone turned up a few times. As DNA, the CDR3 is TGTGCCAGCAGTCCCCAGGGGACAGCCAAAAACATTCAGTACTTC. Translating gives CASSPQGTAKNIQYF. The chain has TRBV7-2 and TRBJ2-4; a possible D gene is TRBD1 (6 bases). Looked up from germline, CDR1 is SGHTA and CDR2 is FQGNSA. The CDR3 has 15 amino acids. V shed 6 bases and J shed 0 bases, with 12 bases lying between them.

This chain links TRBV29-1 with TRBJ2-2, with 11 bases that match TRBD1. Trimming cost V 5 bases and J 5 bases; bases outside gene matches: 4. The CDR3 loop spans 14 amino acids. Germline CDR1 is SQVTM and CDR2 is ANQGSEA. DNA for the CDR3: TGCAGCGTTACCGGGACAGGGGGTACCGGGGAGCTGTTTTTT. Translation: CSVTGTGGTGELFF.

The chain is built from TRBV4-2 and TRBJ1-2; maybe TRBD1 (5 bases). Trimming took off 1 base at V and 2 bases at J, with 11 bases between the two ends. Per germline, CDR1 LGHNA and CDR2 YNFKEQ. The CDR3 totals 15 residues. CDR3 residues: CASSQGSTENYGYTF. The CDR3 DNA follows: TGTGCCAGCAGCCAAGGTTCGACAGAGAACTATGGCTACACCTTC.

This clone showed up just a few times. This chain joins TRBV2 and TRBJ2-5, with a weak D call TRBD1 (6 bases). The V end was cut by 10 bases, the J end by 4 bases, with 19 bases between. Germline assignment: CDR1 SNHLY and CDR2 FYNNEI. The CDR3 sequence is 14 residues long. This CDR3 is CANSLQGRRETQYF. The CDR3 coding sequence is TGTGCCAACTCTTTACAGGGACGGCGAGAGACCCAGTACTTC.

The gene calls are TRBV5-1 and TRBJ1-2; 7 bases fit TRBD1. This CDR3 comprises 13 residues. Germline trimming cut 4 bases from V and 4 bases from J; bases unmatched to any gene: 4. Germline loops: CDR1 SGHRS, CDR2 YFSETQ. The chain's CDR3 is CASSTRQGYGYTF. The CDR3 DNA reads as TGCGCCAGCAGCACGCGACAGGGCTATGGCTACACCTTC.

The genes are TRBV12-3 or TRBV12-4 and TRBJ1-6, with a possible D match to TRBD1 (6 bases). The CDR3 has 13 amino acids. V gave up 6 bases and J gave up 5 bases, with 8 bases separating them. CDR3 loop: CASRRQDNSPLHF. The DNA of the CDR3 is TGTGCCAGCAGGCGACAGGATAATTCACCCCTCCACTTT.

The V and J genes are TRBV7-3 and TRBJ1-2; 9 bases agree with TRBD1. J gave up 2 bases and V 5 bases, and 3 bases lay outside the gene matches. The CDR3 totals 14 residues. Germline CDR1 is SGHTA and CDR2 is FQGTGA. The CDR3 spells CASSLTGGNYGYTF. The CDR3 bases are TGTGCCAGCAGCCTGACAGGGGGAAACTATGGCTACACCTTC.

The V gene is TRBV7-8, the J gene TRBJ1-1; 9 nucleotides line up with TRBD1. V lost 5 bases, J lost 2 bases, and 9 bases stayed unmatched. Germline CDR1 SGHVS, CDR2 FQNEAQ. The CDR3 extends over 16 amino acids. As DNA, the CDR3 is TGTGCCAGCAGCCCCCGGACAGGGGACGGTAACACTGAAGCTTTCTTT. Encoded protein: CASSPRTGDGNTEAFF.

The CDR3 bases are TGTGCCAGCAGCCACAGGGGTTGGATCTATGGCTACACCTTC. Residues: CASSHRGWIYGYTF. The rearrangement uses TRBV21-1 and TRBJ1-2; whether TRBD1, the table's D call, matches the DNA was not checked. TRBV21-1 is tagged as a pseudogene. This CDR3 is 14 amino acids long.